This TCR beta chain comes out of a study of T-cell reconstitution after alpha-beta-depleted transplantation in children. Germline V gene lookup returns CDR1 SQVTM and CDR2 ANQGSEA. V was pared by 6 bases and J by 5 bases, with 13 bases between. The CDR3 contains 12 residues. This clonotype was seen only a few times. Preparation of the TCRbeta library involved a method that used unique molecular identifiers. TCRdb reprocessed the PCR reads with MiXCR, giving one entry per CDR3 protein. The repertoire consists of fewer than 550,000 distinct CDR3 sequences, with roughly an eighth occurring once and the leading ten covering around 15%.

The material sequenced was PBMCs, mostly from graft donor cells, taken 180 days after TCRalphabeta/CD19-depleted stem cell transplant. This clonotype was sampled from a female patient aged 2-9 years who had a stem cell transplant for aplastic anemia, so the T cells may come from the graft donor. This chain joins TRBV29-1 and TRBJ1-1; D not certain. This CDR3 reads CSVSRGGTEAFF. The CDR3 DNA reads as TGCAGCGTGAGTCGAGGAGGGACTGAAGCTTTCTTT.